Given below is one TCR beta chain in context. The sample is drawn from a study of blood T cell repertoires in COVID-19. The CDR3 length is 17 residues. Germline CDR1 SEHNR, CDR2 FQNEAQ (reference sequence). V dropped 4 bases and J dropped 0; count of bases not matched to a gene: 8. In the original processing: Amplification of reference gene primers provided the estimated nucleated cell counts. Repertoires were generated with immunoSEQ multiplex PCR, while TCRdb's copy carries only in-frame clones and drops some. Clone size and V and J calls were adopted from that table, with D and trimming inferred from the DNA. The table shows roughly 200,000 clones, with roughly 88% occurring only once.

The sequenced sample consisted of peripheral blood. This clonotype was obtained from a man between 18 and 29 years old with active or convalescent COVID-19. The gene calls are TRBV7-9 and TRBJ1-4; TRBD1 matches 7 bases. In DNA form, the CDR3 reads TGTGCCAGCAGCTCGAACCGACAGGGAACAACTAATGAAAAACTGTTTTTT. Protein: CASSSNRQGTTNEKLFF.